Listed here are 4 T cell receptor beta chains from one sample, sequenced in a study of cytomegalovirus exposure and HLA in healthy donors. PCR amplification relied on 60 Vbeta primers (plus 13 Jbeta primers). Clones were read by immunoSEQ multiplex PCR, and TCRdb kept only the in-frame ones, dropping some. The repertoire shows roughly 120,000 clones; the top ten hold about 3.5%. The specimen was PBMCs. All receptors come from a man younger than 35 in good health and CMV-seronegative.

The V gene is TRBV19, the J gene TRBJ2-4; possible D gene TRBD1, 6 bases. CDR1 LNHDA and CDR2 SQIVND come from the germline V gene (reference sequence). The length of the CDR3 is 20 residues. V was trimmed by 6 bases and J by 1 base, leaving 28 bases between them. CDR3 protein: CASSRGSLNRAGSAKNIQYF. Here the CDR3 DNA reads TGTGCCAGTAGCAGGGGATCCCTAAACAGGGCCGGGTCTGCCAAAAACATTCAGTACTTC.

This chain uses TRBV23-1 with TRBJ2-7; D unresolved. TRBV23-1 is an open reading frame, and its role is uncertain. This CDR3 is built from 11 residues. V was clipped by 6 bases and J by 4 bases, with 7 bases between them. CDR3 sequence reads: CASRQKYEQYF. CDR3 nucleotides: TGCGCCAGCAGACAGAAATACGAGCAGTACTTC.

The chain recombines TRBV4-1 with TRBJ1-1; 7 bases match TRBD1. V dropped 3 bases and J dropped 5; count of bases not matched to a gene: 9. The CDR3 runs to 15 residues. CDR1 is MGHRA and CDR2 is YSYEKL in the germline V gene. The CDR3, as DNA: TGCGCCAGCAGCCACTCAGGGGGAGTGGATACTGAAGCTTTCTTT. Amino acids: CASSHSGGVDTEAFF.

This rearrangement joins TRBV7-3 to TRBJ2-2, with a possible D match to TRBD1 (5 bases). This CDR3 has 17 residues. Trimming stripped 10 bases from V and 2 bases from J, with 23 bases between. The germline CDR1 and CDR2 sequences are SGHTA and FQGTGA. The CDR3 region has the DNA TGTGCCACCAAACCAGGGCACGGAACAAACAACACCGGGGAGCTGTTTTTT. Its translation is CATKPGHGTNNTGELFF.